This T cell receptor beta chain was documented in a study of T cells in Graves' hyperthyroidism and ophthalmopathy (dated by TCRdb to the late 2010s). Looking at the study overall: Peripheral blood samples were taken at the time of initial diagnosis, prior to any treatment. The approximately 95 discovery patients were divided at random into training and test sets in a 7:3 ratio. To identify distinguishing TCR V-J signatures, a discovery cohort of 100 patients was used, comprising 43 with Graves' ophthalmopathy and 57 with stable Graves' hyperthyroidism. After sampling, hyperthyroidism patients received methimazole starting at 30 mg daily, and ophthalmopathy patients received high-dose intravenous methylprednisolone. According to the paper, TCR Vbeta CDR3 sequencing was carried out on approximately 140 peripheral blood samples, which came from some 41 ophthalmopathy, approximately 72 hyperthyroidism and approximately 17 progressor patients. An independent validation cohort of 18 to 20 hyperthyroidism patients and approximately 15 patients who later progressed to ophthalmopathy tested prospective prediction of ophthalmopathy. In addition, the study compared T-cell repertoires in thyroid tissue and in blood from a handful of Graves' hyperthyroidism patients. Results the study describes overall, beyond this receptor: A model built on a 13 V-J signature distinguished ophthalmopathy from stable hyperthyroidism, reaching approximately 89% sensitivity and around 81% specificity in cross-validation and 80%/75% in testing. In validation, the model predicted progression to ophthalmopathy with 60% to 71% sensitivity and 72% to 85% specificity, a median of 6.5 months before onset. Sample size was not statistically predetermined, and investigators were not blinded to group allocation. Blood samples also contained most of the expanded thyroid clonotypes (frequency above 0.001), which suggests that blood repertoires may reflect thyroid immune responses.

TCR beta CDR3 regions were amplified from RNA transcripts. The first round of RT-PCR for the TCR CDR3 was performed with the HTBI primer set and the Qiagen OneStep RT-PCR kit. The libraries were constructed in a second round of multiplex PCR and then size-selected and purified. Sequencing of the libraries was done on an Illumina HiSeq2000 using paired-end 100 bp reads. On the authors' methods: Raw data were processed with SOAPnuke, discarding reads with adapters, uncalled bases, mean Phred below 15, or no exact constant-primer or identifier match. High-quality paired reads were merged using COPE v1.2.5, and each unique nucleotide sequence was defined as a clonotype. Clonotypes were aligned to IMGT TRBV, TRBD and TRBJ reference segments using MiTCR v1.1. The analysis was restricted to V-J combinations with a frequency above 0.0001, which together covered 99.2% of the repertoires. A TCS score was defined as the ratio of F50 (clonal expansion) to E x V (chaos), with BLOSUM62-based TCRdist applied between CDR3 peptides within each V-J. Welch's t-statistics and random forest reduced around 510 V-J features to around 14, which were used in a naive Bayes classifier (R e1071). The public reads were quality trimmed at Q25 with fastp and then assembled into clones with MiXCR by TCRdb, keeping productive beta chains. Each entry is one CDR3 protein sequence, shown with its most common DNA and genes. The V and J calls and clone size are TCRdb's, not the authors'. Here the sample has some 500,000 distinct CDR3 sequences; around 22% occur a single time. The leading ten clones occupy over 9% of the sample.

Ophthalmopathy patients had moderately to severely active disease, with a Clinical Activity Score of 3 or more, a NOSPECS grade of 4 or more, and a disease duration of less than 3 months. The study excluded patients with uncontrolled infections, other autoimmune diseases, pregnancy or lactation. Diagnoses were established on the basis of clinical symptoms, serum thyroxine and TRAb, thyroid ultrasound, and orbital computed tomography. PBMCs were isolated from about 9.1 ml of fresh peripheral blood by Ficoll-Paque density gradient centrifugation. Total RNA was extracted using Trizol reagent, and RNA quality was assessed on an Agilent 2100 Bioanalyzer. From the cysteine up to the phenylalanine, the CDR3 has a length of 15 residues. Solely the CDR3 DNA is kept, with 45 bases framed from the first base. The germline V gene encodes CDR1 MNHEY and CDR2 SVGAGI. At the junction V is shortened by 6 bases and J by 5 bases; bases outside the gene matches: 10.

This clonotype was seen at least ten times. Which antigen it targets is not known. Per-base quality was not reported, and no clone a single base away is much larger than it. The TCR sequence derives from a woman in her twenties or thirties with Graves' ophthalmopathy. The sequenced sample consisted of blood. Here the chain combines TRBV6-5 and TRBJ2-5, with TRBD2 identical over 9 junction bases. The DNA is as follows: TGTGCCAGCAGGCTTGGGCGGGGGGGTTTTGAGACCCAGTACTTC. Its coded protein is CASRLGRGGFETQYF.